A single sample is the source of the 27 T cell receptor beta chains below, sequenced in a study of cytomegalovirus exposure and HLA in healthy donors. With 60 Vbeta and 13 Jbeta primers, the PCR was carried out. Assay used: immunoSEQ multiplex PCR; TCRdb lists only in-frame clones, some missing. The sample has about 180,000 clones, roughly 79% seen once. Input material: PBMCs. The origin of the receptors is a woman aged 50 to 60 in good health and CMV-seropositive.

V gene TRBV9 combines with J gene TRBJ2-1; 10 bases map to TRBD2. Germline loops: CDR1 SGDLS, CDR2 YYNGEE. The CDR3 consists of 16 residues. V lost 0 bases and J lost 8; bases outside the gene matches: 8. This chain's CDR3 is CASSVALSGRADEQFF. For the CDR3, the DNA is TGTGCCAGCAGCGTAGCTTTGAGCGGGAGGGCAGATGAGCAGTTCTTC.

The CDR3 is CASRLGQFSNQPQHF. In nucleotides, the CDR3 is TGTGCCAGCCGACTGGGGCAGTTTAGCAATCAGCCCCAGCATTTT. The chain couples TRBV28 to TRBJ1-5; D might be TRBD1 (5 bases). Between the trimmed V and J ends, which lost 8 bases and 0 bases, there was a span of 14 bases. This CDR3 spans 15 amino acids. Germline V gene data show CDR1 as MDHEN and CDR2 as SYDVKM.

This clone has a handful of counts. The chain employs TRBV6-6 and TRBJ2-3, with 10 bases matching TRBD1. CDR1 is MNHNY, CDR2 SVGAGI, per germline (reference sequence). The CDR3 has 15 residues. Unmatched junction bases numbered 9, after V lost 5 bases and J lost 7 bases. The CDR3 bases are TGTGCCAGCAGTACCCCCGGGACAGGGGCGAATACGCAGTATTTT. This translates into CASSTPGTGANTQYF.

In DNA, the CDR3 is TGTGCCAGCAGCCTCAGGACTAGCGGGAGTGTCGGTACGCAGTATTTT. This gives the protein CASSLRTSGSVGTQYF. The chain is built from TRBV28 and TRBJ2-3; 13 bases map to TRBD2. Germline V gene sequence: CDR1 MDHEN, CDR2 SYDVKM. V lost 6 bases to trimming and J lost 8 bases; unmatched junction nucleotides: 11. CDR3 size: 16 residues.

The chain carries TRBV6-5 and TRBJ2-3, with D possibly being TRBD1 (6 bases). The CDR3 contains 15 residues. The ends were cut back, 6 bases at V and 2 bases at J, with 15 bases in the middle. In germline, CDR1 is MNHEY, CDR2 SVGAGI. The CDR3, as DNA: TGTGCCAGCAGACTACAGGGACGGCTCACAGATACGCAGTATTTT. This translates into CASRLQGRLTDTQYF.

V usage is TRBV2 and J usage is TRBJ2-3; TRBD2 matches 7 bases. This CDR3 contains 11 residues. With 8 bases clipped from V and 14 bases from J, the junction kept 10 bases outside the gene matches. Germline CDR1 is SNHLY and CDR2 is FYNNEI. The CDR3 region has the DNA TGTGCCAGCTGGGGGGGGGACGTGGCGTATTTT. Protein product: CASWGGDVAYF.

This rearrangement joins TRBV6-1 to TRBJ1-1, with D perhaps TRBD1 (5 bases). Per the germline V gene, CDR1 is MNHNS and CDR2 is SASEGT. V was trimmed by 6 bases and J by 1 base, leaving 12 bases between them. CDR3 length: 14 amino acids. CDR3 nucleotide sequence: TGTGCCAGCAGCCCTCAGGGATCGAACACTGAAGCTTTCTTT. It is translated as CASSPQGSNTEAFF.

The CDR3 sequence: CASSYEDTQYF. Here the CDR3 DNA reads TGTGCCAGCAGTTACGAGGATACGCAGTATTTT. The genes are TRBV6-5 and TRBJ2-3; D gene ambiguous. The V end lost 2 bases, the J end lost 6 bases, and 3 bases lay between the germline ends. CDR1 and CDR2 from the germline V gene are MNHEY and SVGAGI. This CDR3 region has 11 residues.

The genes are TRBV11-2 and TRBJ2-5; D gene ambiguous. There are 11 residues in the CDR3. V shed 5 bases and J shed 8 bases, with 9 bases lying between them. Germline values: CDR1 SGHAT, CDR2 FQNNGV. This CDR3 reads CASSPEETQYF. For the CDR3, the DNA is TGTGCCAGCAGCCCCGAGGAAACCCAGTACTTC.

The J gene is TRBJ2-7, the V gene TRBV28, with a tentative D call TRBD1 (6 bases). The V and J ends lost 6 bases and 4 bases respectively, with 19 bases between them. From germline, CDR1 is MDHEN and CDR2 SYDVKM. The CDR3 totals 15 residues. As DNA, the CDR3 is TGTGCCAGCAGGACTGCAGGGGATGAGGGGTACGAGCAGTACTTC. Protein sequence: CASRTAGDEGYEQYF.

The chain carries TRBV5-1 and TRBJ2-1, with 8 nucleotides matching TRBD2. Germline trimming cut 1 base from V and 5 bases from J; bases unmatched to any gene: 5. The CDR3 length is 15 residues. CDR1 SGHRS and CDR2 YFSETQ come from the germline V gene. CDR3 amino acids: CASSLRSSGHNEQFF. For the CDR3, the DNA is TGCGCCAGCAGCTTGAGGTCTAGCGGGCACAATGAGCAGTTCTTC.

This clone came up once. J is TRBJ2-6 and V is TRBV11-3; tentatively, D is TRBD1 (6 bases). The V and J ends lost 5 bases and 2 bases respectively, with 25 bases between them. Per the germline V gene, CDR1 is SGHNT and CDR2 is YENEEA. This CDR3 comprises 20 residues. CDR3 in amino acids: CASSLIGSLLEGAGANVLTF. The CDR3 bases are TGTGCCAGCAGCCTAATAGGATCATTGCTTGAGGGGGCTGGGGCCAACGTCCTGACTTTC.

The chain couples TRBV2 to TRBJ2-2; D is unresolved. The CDR3 length is 14 residues. Per the germline V gene, CDR1 is SNHLY and CDR2 is FYNNEI. Trimming pared 5 bases from V and 2 bases from J, leaving 9 bases between. The CDR3 sequence is CASSKMANTGELFF. CDR3 DNA: TGTGCCAGCAGTAAAATGGCCAACACCGGGGAGCTGTTTTTT.

The chain couples TRBV4-3 to TRBJ1-1; 9 bases line up with TRBD1. The CDR3 runs 17 residues. The V and J ends lost 2 bases and 0 bases, in that order; junction bases with no gene match: 7. The germline CDR1 and CDR2 sequences are LGHNA and YSLEER. The CDR3 region is CASSQLTGTGLNTEAFF. The DNA of the CDR3 is TGCGCCAGCAGCCAACTCACCGGGACAGGGTTGAACACTGAAGCTTTCTTT.

This clone turned up a few times. The chain uses TRBV7-2 and TRBJ2-7; 9 bases are a match to TRBD2. Germline V lookup: CDR1 SGHTA, CDR2 FQGNSA. The CDR3 is 14 residues long. After removal of 1 base from V and 2 bases from J, the junction contained 0 bases not matched to a gene. CDR3 DNA sequence: TGTGCCAGCAGCTTAGAGCGGGGGGCCTACGAGCAGTACTTC. Translated, it gives CASSLERGAYEQYF.

The count of this clone is one. The V and J genes are TRBV30 and TRBJ1-2, with D perhaps TRBD1 (5 bases). V lost 3 bases, J lost 13 bases, and 18 bases lay in between. The CDR3 runs 12 residues. CDR1 and CDR2 (germline): GTSNPN, SVGIG (reference sequence). The CDR3 sequence: CAWRDISMRSTF. As DNA, the CDR3 is TGTGCCTGGAGGGACATATCTATGCGGAGCACCTTC.

In the case of this clone: Within the sample, other DNA sequences also encode this same CDR3. J is TRBJ2-5 and V is TRBV5-4; 7 bases agree with TRBD1. The V and J ends lost 3 bases and 2 bases, in that order; junction bases with no gene match: 1. Germline V gene sequence: CDR1 SGHNT, CDR2 YYREEE (reference sequence). The CDR3 length is 13 residues. In DNA, the CDR3 is TGTGCCAGCAGCTCGGGACAGCAAGAGACCCAGTACTTC. Its protein product is CASSSGQQETQYF.

The rearrangement uses TRBV7-3 and TRBJ2-1; 9 bases line up with TRBD1. The germline V gene encodes CDR1 SGHTA and CDR2 FQGTGA. Germline trimming cut 5 bases from V and 5 bases from J; bases unmatched to any gene: 7. The CDR3 loop spans 15 amino acids. CDR3 in DNA: TGTGCCAGCAGCCCCCGGACAGGGGCAAACAATGAGCAGTTCTTC. This translates into CASSPRTGANNEQFF.

The V and J genes are TRBV2 and TRBJ1-2, with TRBD1 matching over 7 bases. This CDR3 has 13 residues. J gave up 6 bases and V 6 bases, and 7 bases lay outside the gene matches. Germline loops: CDR1 SNHLY, CDR2 FYNNEI. CDR3 sequence: CASRATGIDGYTF. CDR3 nucleotides: TGTGCCAGCAGGGCGACAGGGATCGATGGCTACACCTTC.

The chain carries TRBV19 and TRBJ1-1; 7 nucleotides line up with TRBD1. Per germline, CDR1 LNHDA and CDR2 SQIVND (reference sequence). CDR3 length: 14 residues. With 2 bases clipped from V and 1 base from J, the junction kept 1 base outside the gene matches. The CDR3 is CASSITGANTEAFF. CDR3 DNA sequence: TGTGCCAGTAGTATAACAGGGGCGAACACTGAAGCTTTCTTT.

The chain's CDR3 is CASSGTGANYGYTF. The CDR3 nucleotides are TGTGCCAGCTCAGGGACAGGGGCGAACTATGGCTACACCTTC. The V call is TRBV18, the J call TRBJ1-2, with 10 bases aligning to TRBD1. Trimming at V came to 5 bases and at J to 2 bases, leaving 2 bases not matched to a gene. This CDR3 region has 14 residues. The V gene's germline CDR1 is KGHSH and CDR2 LQKENI.

This clone was seen only a few times. This chain uses TRBV5-1 with TRBJ1-1; no clear D gene. V gave up 0 bases and J gave up 5 bases, with 11 bases separating them. Germline V gene lookup returns CDR1 SGHRS and CDR2 YFSETQ. The CDR3 is made up of 14 amino acids. CDR3: CASSLGTVKTEAFF. CDR3 DNA sequence: TGCGCCAGCAGCTTGGGCACAGTAAAGACTGAAGCTTTCTTT.

The chain links TRBV7-9 to TRBJ1-5, with 9 bases aligning to TRBD1. Per the germline V gene, CDR1 is SEHNR and CDR2 is FQNEAQ (reference sequence). The CDR3 is 14 amino acids. V trimming: 8 bases; J trimming: 5 bases; junction bases outside the gene matches: 7. The CDR3 reads CASSGQGRDQPQHF. CDR3 DNA sequence: TGTGCCAGCTCGGGACAGGGCCGTGATCAGCCCCAGCATTTT.

The chain couples TRBV2 to TRBJ1-2; D is undetermined. Germline lookup yields CDR1 SNHLY and CDR2 FYNNEI. With 6 bases removed from V and 4 bases from J, the gap between germline ends came to 18 bases. This CDR3 has 15 amino acids. The CDR3 sequence: CASSQAGPGSYGYTF. The DNA for the CDR3 is TGTGCCAGCAGCCAGGCGGGTCCCGGGAGCTATGGCTACACCTTC.

The rearrangement joins TRBV4-1 to TRBJ2-1; the match to TRBD1 covers 11 bases. The junction had 7 bases not matched to a gene; V was cut back by 6 bases and J by 6 bases. Germline CDR1 reads MGHRA; CDR2 reads YSYEKL. CDR3 length: 15 residues. DNA of the CDR3: TGCGCCAGCAGACTCGGACAGGGGGCAGTCAATGAGCAGTTCTTC. It translates to CASRLGQGAVNEQFF.

The rearrangement uses TRBV9 and TRBJ2-1; possible D gene TRBD1, 6 bases. CDR1 and CDR2 (germline): SGDLS, YYNGEE. The CDR3 runs to 19 residues. V was pared by 1 base and J by 6 bases, with 26 bases between. DNA of the CDR3: TGTGCCAGCAGCGTACAGGGGATACAGGGTCAAATTATTGGCAATGAGCAGTTCTTC. It yields the protein CASSVQGIQGQIIGNEQFF.

The chain combines TRBV5-6 with TRBJ1-1, with D maybe TRBD1 (6 bases). Germline V gene sequence: CDR1 SGHDT, CDR2 YYEEEE. Trimming left V 2 bases short and J 7 bases short, with 9 bases between. CDR3 length: 12 residues. DNA for the CDR3: TGTGCCAGCAGCTTCAAGGGGGATGAAGCTTTCTTT. This sequence encodes CASSFKGDEAFF.